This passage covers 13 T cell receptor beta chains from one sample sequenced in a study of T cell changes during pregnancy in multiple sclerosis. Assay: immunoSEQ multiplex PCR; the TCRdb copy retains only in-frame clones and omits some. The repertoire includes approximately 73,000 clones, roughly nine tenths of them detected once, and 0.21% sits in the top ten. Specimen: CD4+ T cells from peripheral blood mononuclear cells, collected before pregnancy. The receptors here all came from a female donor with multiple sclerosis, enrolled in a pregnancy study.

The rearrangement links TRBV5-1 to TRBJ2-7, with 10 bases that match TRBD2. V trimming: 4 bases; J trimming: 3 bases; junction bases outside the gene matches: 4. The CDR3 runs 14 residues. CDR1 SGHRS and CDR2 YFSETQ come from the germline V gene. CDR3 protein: CASSSSGGLYEQYF. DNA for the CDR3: TGCGCCAGCAGCAGTAGCGGGGGGCTCTACGAGCAGTACTTC.

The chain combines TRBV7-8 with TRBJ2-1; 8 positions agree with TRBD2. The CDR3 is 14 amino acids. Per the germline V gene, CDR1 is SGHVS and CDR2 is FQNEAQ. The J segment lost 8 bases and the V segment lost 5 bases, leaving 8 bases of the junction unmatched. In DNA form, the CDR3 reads TGTGCCAGCAGCCCCGGGACTAGATCCGATGAGCAGTTCTTC. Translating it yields CASSPGTRSDEQFF.

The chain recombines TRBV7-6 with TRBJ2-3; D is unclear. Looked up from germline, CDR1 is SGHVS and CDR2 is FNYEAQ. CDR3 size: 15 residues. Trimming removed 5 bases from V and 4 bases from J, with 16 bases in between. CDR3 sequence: CASSQQLNEADTQYF. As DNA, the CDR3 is TGTGCCAGCAGCCAACAACTAAACGAGGCAGATACGCAGTATTTT.

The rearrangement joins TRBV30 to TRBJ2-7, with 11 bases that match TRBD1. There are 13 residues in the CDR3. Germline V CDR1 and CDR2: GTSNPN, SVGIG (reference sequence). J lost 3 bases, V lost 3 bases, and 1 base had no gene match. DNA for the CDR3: TGTGCCTGGAGGGGACAGGGGGGCTACGAGCAGTACTTC. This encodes CAWRGQGGYEQYF.

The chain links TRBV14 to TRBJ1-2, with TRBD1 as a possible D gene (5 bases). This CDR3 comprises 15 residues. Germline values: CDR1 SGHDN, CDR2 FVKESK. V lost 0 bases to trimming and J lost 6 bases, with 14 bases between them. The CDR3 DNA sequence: TGTGCCAGCAGCCAAGATCGCAGGGAAGGGGATGGCTACACCTTC. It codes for CASSQDRREGDGYTF.

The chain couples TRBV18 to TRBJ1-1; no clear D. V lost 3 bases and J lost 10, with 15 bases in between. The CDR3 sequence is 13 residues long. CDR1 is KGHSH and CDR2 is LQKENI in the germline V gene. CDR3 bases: TGTGCCAGCTCACCCCGATCTGTCCTAGGAGCTTTCTTT. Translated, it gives CASSPRSVLGAFF.

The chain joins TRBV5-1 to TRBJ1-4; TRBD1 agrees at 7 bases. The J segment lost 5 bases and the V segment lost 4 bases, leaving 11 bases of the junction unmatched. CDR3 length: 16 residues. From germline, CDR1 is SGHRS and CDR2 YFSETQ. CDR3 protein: CASSPGQARENEKLFF. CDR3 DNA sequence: TGCGCCAGCAGCCCCGGACAGGCGAGGGAAAATGAAAAACTGTTTTTT.

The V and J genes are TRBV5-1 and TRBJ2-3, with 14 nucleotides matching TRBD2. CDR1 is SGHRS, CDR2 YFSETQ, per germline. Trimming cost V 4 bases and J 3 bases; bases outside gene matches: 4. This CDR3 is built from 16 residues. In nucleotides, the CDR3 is TGCGCCAGCAGCGAGGGACTAGCGGGAGAAACAGATACGCAGTATTTT. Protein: CASSEGLAGETDTQYF.

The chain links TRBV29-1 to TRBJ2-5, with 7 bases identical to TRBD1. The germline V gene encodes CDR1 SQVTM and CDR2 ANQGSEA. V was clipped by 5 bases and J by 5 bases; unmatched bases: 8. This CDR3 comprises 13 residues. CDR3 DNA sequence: TGCAGCGTTAGACAGGGAGAAGGGGAGACCCAGTACTTC. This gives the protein CSVRQGEGETQYF.

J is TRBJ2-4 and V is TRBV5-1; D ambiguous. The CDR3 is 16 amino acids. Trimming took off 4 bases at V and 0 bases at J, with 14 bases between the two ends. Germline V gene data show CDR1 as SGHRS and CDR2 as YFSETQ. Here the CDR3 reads CASSPFPVLAKNIQYF. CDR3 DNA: TGCGCCAGCAGCCCCTTCCCGGTCCTAGCCAAAAACATTCAGTACTTC.

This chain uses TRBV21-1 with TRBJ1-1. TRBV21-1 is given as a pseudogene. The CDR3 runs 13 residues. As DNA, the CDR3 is TGTGCCAGCAGCAAAGGCGGGTACACTGAAGCTTTCTTT. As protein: CASSKGGYTEAFF.

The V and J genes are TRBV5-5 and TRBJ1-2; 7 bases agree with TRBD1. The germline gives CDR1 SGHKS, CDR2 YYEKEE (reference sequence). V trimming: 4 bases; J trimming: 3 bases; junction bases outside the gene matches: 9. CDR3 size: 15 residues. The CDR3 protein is CASSPRQGRDYGYTF. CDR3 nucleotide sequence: TGTGCCAGCAGCCCAAGACAGGGTAGGGACTATGGCTACACCTTC. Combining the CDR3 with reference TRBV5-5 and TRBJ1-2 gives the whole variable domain DAGVTQSPTHLIKTRGQQVTLRCSPISGHKSVSWYQQVLGQGPQFIFQYYEKEERGRGNFPDRFSARQFPNYSSELNVNALLLGDSALYLCASSPRQGRDYGYTFGSGTRLTVV.

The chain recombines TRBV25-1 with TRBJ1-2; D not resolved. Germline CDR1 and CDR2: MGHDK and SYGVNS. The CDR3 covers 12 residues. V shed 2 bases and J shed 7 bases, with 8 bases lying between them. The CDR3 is CASSESRGGYTF. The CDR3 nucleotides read TGTGCCAGCAGTGAAAGTCGGGGTGGCTACACCTTC.